Listed below are T cell receptor beta chains from one sample, sequenced in a study of T cells in localized non-small cell lung cancer. Generated by immunoSEQ multiplex PCR, the TCRdb table keeps only in-frame clones and is missing some. The sample gives around 16,000 clones, around nine tenths of which show up once; 27% is in the top ten. The source material was peripheral blood, sampled before any cancer treatment. The receptors were sampled from a female donor of 60 years or more with stage III squamous cell lung carcinoma. CDR3s include the opening cysteine and the closing phenylalanine or tryptophan. A D gene is named only where the DNA matches it firmly. Rows may omit the clone size; those that give it use once, few, many or a size class.

j_call clone_size d_call v_call cdr3_aa cdr3_nt
TRBJ2-2 . TRBD2 TRBV27 CASREAGPAGGELFF TGTGCCAGCAGGGAAGCGGGACCCGCCGGGGGGGAGCTGTTTTTT
TRBJ2-7 once . TRBV14 CASSPEAVSSYEQYF TGTGCCAGCAGCCCTGAAGCGGTAAGCTCCTACGAGCAGTACTTC
TRBJ2-7 few TRBD2 TRBV5-8 CASSLLAGGSRSYEQYF TGTGCCAGCAGCTTACTAGCGGGGGGGAGTAGGTCCTACGAGCAGTACTTC
TRBJ2-1 once TRBD2 TRBV6-5 CASSRTSGYNEQFF TGTGCCAGCAGTAGGACTAGCGGATACAATGAGCAGTTCTTC
TRBJ2-6 . . TRBV10-3 CAISDRGHYSGANVLTF TGTGCCATCAGTGATCGGGGGCATTACTCTGGGGCCAACGTCCTGACTTTC
TRBJ2-5 once TRBD2 TRBV7-2 CASSFGTSPPQYF TGTGCCAGCAGCTTCGGGACTAGCCCGCCCCAGTACTTC
TRBJ1-1 . . TRBV29-1 CSVVGIMNTEAFF TGCAGCGTGGTCGGGATCATGAACACTGAAGCTTTCTTT
TRBJ2-7 once . TRBV5-4 CASSATGVTYEQYF TGTGCCAGCAGCGCTACAGGAGTTACCTACGAGCAGTACTTC
TRBJ1-5 once . TRBV7-3 CASSSGRDQPQHF TGTGCCAGCAGCTCAGGGCGAGATCAGCCCCAGCATTTT
TRBJ2-5 . TRBD1 TRBV11-2 CASSLFARLQGLETQYF TGTGCCAGCAGCTTATTTGCCAGGTTACAGGGGTTGGAGACCCAGTACTTC
TRBJ2-1 . TRBD2 TRBV10-2 CASSKGLAGRDEQFF TGCGCCAGCAGTAAGGGACTAGCGGGAAGGGATGAGCAGTTCTTC
TRBJ2-1 . . TRBV25-1 CASSFLDSSYNEQFF TGTGCCAGCAGTTTTCTGGACAGCTCCTACAATGAGCAGTTCTTC
TRBJ2-3 . . TRBV29-1 CSVPGLWDTQYF TGCAGCGTTCCGGGGCTGTGGGATACGCAGTATTTT
TRBJ2-2 once TRBD1 TRBV7-8 CASSYRDRENTGELFF TGTGCCAGCAGCTACCGGGACAGGGAGAACACCGGGGAGCTGTTTTTT
TRBJ1-5 . . TRBV2 CASSEWQGRSNQPQHF TGTGCCAGCAGTGAATGGCAGGGTCGTAGCAATCAGCCCCAGCATTTT
TRBJ2-1 once TRBD2 TRBV5-4 CASSLLAGGYNEQFF TGTGCCAGCAGCTTGCTAGCGGGGGGGTACAATGAGCAGTTCTTC
TRBJ1-5 . TRBD1 TRBV19 CARPDRVFVQPQHF TGTGCCAGACCCGACAGGGTGTTTGTTCAGCCCCAGCATTTT
TRBJ1-6 . TRBD1 TRBV18 CASSPGTGSNSPLHF TGTGCCAGCTCACCAGGGACAGGGTCAAATTCACCCCTCCACTTT
TRBJ2-1 . TRBD1 TRBV2 CASSDRGTGWVNEQFF TGTGCCAGCAGTGATCGGGGGACAGGGTGGGTCAATGAGCAGTTCTTC
TRBJ2-1 . . TRBV15 CATSRDLGAAPGHEQFF TGTGCCACCAGCAGAGATCTGGGGGCAGCCCCCGGGCATGAGCAGTTCTTC
TRBJ1-6 few . TRBV7-9 CASSPDSDNSPLHF TGTGCCAGCAGCCCGGACAGCGATAATTCACCCCTCCACTTT
TRBJ2-1 . . TRBV4-2 CASSHLEHSYNEQFF TGTGCCAGCAGCCACCTGGAACACTCCTACAATGAGCAGTTCTTC
TRBJ2-5 . . TRBV12-2 CASRGGSTGHGETQYF TGTGCAAGCAGAGGCGGCTCGACAGGTCACGGAGAGACCCAGTACTTC
TRBJ2-2 . TRBD1 TRBV5-1 CASSPTGTGDPNTGELFF TGCGCCAGCAGCCCGACCGGGACAGGGGACCCGAACACCGGGGAGCTGTTTTTT
TRBJ2-2 . . TRBV30 CAWSMGLANTGELFF TGTGCCTGGAGTATGGGTCTTGCGAACACCGGGGAGCTGTTTTTT
TRBJ1-4 . . TRBV27 CASSASGTRNEKLFF TGTGCCAGCAGTGCCTCCGGGACAAGAAATGAAAAACTGTTTTTT
TRBJ2-2 . . TRBV10-3 CAISEYSTGELFF TGTGCCATCAGTGAGTACAGCACCGGGGAGCTGTTTTTT
TRBJ2-5 . . TRBV25-1 CASSLVAPETQYF TGTGCCAGCAGTCTAGTTGCCCCAGAGACCCAGTACTTC
TRBJ1-1 . . TRBV11-3 CASSLQENTEAFF TGTGCCAGCAGCTTACAGGAGAACACTGAAGCTTTCTTT
TRBJ1-2 . . TRBV2 CASSERASHGYTF TGTGCCAGCAGTGAGCGGGCGAGCCATGGCTACACCTTC
TRBJ2-3 . TRBD2 TRBV19 CASSRGGATDTQYF TGTGCCAGTAGTCGGGGGGGCGCCACAGATACGCAGTATTTT
TRBJ2-3 . TRBD2 TRBV6-5 CASARTSGSSDTQYF TGTGCCAGCGCCCGGACTAGCGGGAGTTCAGATACGCAGTATTTT
TRBJ2-2 . . TRBV27 CASSLGAATGELFF TGTGCCAGCAGTTTAGGGGCAGCCACCGGGGAGCTGTTTTTT
TRBJ2-1 . . TRBV19 CASSISGSYNEQFF TGTGCCAGTAGTATCAGCGGAAGTTACAATGAGCAGTTCTTC
TRBJ2-2 . TRBD1 TRBV6-1 CASSGAQGGVAGELFF TGTGCCAGCAGTGGTGCACAGGGGGGTGTTGCCGGGGAGCTGTTTTTT
TRBJ2-2 once . TRBV9 CASSVVGRTGELFF TGTGCCAGCAGCGTAGTGGGGAGGACCGGGGAGCTGTTTTTT
TRBJ2-2 . . TRBV2 CASSDWDGELFF TGTGCCAGCAGTGACTGGGACGGGGAGCTGTTTTTT
TRBJ2-5 . TRBD2 TRBV19 CASSIGLAGGETQYF TGTGCCAGTAGTATTGGTCTAGCGGGAGGTGAGACCCAGTACTTC
TRBJ2-1 . . TRBV19 CASRKGGPGYNEQFF TGTGCCAGTCGGAAGGGGGGGCCGGGGTACAATGAGCAGTTCTTC
TRBJ1-3 . TRBD1 TRBV30 CAWSTGTGGTIAGNTIYF TGTGCCTGGAGCACCGGGACAGGGGGCACGATTGCTGGAAACACCATATATTTT
TRBJ2-1 . TRBD2 TRBV10-1 CASITSGGGFNGKFF TGCGCCAGCATTACTAGCGGGGGGGGCTTCAATGGTAAGTTCTTC
TRBJ1-2 . . TRBV30 CAWSVQVYGYTF TGTGCCTGGAGTGTACAGGTCTATGGCTACACCTTC
TRBJ2-7 . . TRBV5-4 CASSTTGTYEQYF TGTGCCAGCAGCACCACCGGGACCTACGAGCAGTACTTC
TRBJ1-2 . . TRBV5-6 CASSLEYRNYGYTF TGTGCCAGCAGCTTGGAATACAGGAACTATGGCTACACCTTC
TRBJ2-3 . TRBD2 TRBV30 CAWSVRGGRAHNTQYF TGTGCCTGGAGTGTACGGGGCGGGAGGGCCCACAATACGCAGTATTTT
TRBJ2-5 . TRBD2 TRBV4-1 CASSPTSGGRETQYF TGCGCCAGCAGCCCTACTAGCGGGGGGCGGGAGACCCAGTACTTC
TRBJ1-2 . TRBD1 TRBV4-1 CASSPGQGATYGYTF TGCGCCAGCAGCCCCGGACAGGGGGCGACCTATGGCTACACCTTC
TRBJ1-6 . TRBD1 TRBV2 CASTGTGLNSPLHF TGTGCCAGCACCGGGACAGGGTTGAATTCACCCCTCCACTTT
TRBJ2-7 . TRBD2 TRBV9 CASSVGALAGVLEQYF TGTGCCAGCAGCGTAGGGGCACTAGCGGGGGTGCTTGAGCAGTACTTC
TRBJ1-2 . . TRBV9 CASSASGPYGYTF TGTGCCAGCAGCGCGTCAGGGCCCTATGGCTACACCTTC
TRBJ2-1 . TRBD2 TRBV30 CAWSVMSGRWGNEQFF TGTGCCTGGAGTGTTATGAGCGGGAGGTGGGGAAATGAGCAGTTCTTC